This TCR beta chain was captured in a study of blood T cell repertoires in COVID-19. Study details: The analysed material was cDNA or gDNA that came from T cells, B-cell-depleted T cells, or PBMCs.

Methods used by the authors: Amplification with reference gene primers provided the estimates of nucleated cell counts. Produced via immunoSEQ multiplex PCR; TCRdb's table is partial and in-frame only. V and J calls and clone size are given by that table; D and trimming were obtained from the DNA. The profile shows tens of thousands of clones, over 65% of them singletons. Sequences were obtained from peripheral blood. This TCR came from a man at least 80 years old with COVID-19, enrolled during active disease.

The CDR3 spells CASSRERGTKNIQYF. CDR3 nucleotides: TGTGCCAGCAGCCGGGAGCGAGGGACCAAAAACATTCAGTACTTC. The chain is built from TRBV7-9 and TRBJ2-4; D is possibly TRBD2 (6 bases). V was cut by 5 bases and J by 2 bases, with 13 bases left in between. Germline V CDR1 and CDR2: SEHNR, FQNEAQ (reference sequence). CDR3 length: 15 amino acids.